This TCR beta chain stems from a study of identical twins. Study-wide points: Low generation probability was overrepresented in out-of-frame alpha sequences shared by twins. Insertions were fewer in abundant cord blood beta clonotypes, whereas memory repertoires showed none of this pattern.

Healthy Caucasians supplied all donations. Notes on this clonotype: Its antigen is not known.

Trimming cost V 5 bases and J 3 bases, with 14 bases left between them. The CDR3 is 14 residues long. The germline V gene encodes CDR1 MDHEN and CDR2 SYDVKM. Unique molecular identifiers were present on the cDNA, and a universal primer site came from template switching. TCRdb reprocessed the 5' RACE reads via MiXCR and lists one record per CDR3 protein. Here the sample spans some 560,000 distinct CDR3 sequences, 7.5% to 10% being singletons. These data were also filed under a second study, of yellow fever vaccine responses in identical twins.

The rearrangement uses TRBV28 and TRBJ2-7; D unresolved. This TCR came from a woman aged 18-30 years in good health. The sequenced sample consisted of PBMCs. This CDR3 reads CASSPTVVGYEQYF. As DNA, the CDR3 is TGTGCCAGCAGTCCCACGGTAGTAGGCTACGAGCAGTACTTC.